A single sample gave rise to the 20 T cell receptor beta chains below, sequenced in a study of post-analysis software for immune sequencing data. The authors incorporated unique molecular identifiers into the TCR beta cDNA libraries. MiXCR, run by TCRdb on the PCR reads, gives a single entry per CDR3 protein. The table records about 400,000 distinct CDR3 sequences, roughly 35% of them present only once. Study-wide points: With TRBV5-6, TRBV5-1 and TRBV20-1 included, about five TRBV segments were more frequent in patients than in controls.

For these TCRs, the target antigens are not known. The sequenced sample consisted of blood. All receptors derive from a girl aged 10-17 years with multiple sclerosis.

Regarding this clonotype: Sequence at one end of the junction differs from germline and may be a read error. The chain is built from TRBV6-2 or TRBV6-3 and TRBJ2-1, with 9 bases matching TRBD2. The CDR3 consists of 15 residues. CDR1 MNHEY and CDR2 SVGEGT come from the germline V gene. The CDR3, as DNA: TGTGCCAGCAGGGATAGGACTAGCGTTGTCAATGAGCGGTTCTTC. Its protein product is CASRDRTSVVNERFF.

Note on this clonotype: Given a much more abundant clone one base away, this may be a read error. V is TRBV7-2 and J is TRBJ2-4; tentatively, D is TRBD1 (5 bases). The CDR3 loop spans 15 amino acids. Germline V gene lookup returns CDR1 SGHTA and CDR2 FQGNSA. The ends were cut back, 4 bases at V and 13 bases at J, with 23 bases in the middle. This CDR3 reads CASSYDSNPSYVQYF. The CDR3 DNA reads TGTGCCAGCAGCTACGACAGCAATCCCTCCTACGTGCAGTACTTC. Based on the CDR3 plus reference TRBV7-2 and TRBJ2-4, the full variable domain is GAGVSQSPSNKVTEKGKDVELRCDPISGHTALYWYRQSLGQGLEFLIYFQGNSAPDKSGLPSDRFSAERTGGSVSTLTIQRTQQEDSAVYLCASSYDSNPSYVQYFGAGTRLSVL.

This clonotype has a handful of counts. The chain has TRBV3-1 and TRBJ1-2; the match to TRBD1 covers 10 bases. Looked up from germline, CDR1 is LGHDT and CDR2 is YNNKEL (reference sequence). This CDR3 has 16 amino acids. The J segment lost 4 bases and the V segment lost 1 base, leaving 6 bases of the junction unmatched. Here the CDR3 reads CASSQAGQGPLYGYTF. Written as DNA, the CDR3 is TGTGCCAGCAGCCAAGCGGGACAGGGGCCTCTCTATGGCTACACCTTC.

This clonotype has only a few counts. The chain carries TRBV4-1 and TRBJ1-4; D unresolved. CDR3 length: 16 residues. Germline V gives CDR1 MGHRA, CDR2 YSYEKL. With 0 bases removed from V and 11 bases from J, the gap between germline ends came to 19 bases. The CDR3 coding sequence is TGCGCCAGCAGCCAAGATAGGCTCGGCCTCCCAAAGAAACTGTTTTTT. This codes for CASSQDRLGLPKKLFF.

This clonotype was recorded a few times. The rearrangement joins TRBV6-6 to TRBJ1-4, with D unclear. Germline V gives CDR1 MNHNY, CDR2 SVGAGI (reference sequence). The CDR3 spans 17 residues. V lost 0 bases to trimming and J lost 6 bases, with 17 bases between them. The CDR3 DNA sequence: TGTGCCAGCAGTTACTCTTGGGAGTTCGGGGTTGATGAAAAACTGTTTTTT. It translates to CASSYSWEFGVDEKLFF.

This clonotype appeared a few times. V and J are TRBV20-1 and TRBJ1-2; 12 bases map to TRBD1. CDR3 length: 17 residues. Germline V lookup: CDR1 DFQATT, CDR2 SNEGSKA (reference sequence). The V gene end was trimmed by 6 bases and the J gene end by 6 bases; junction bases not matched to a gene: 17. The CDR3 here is CSAITGTGGASGHGYTF. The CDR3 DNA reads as TGCAGTGCAATTACCGGGACAGGGGGCGCTTCGGGTCATGGCTACACCTTC.

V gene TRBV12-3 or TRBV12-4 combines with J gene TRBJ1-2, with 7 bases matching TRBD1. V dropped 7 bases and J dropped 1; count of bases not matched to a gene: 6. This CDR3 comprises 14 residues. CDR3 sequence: CASTPGGFNYGYTF. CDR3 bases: TGTGCCAGCACCCCAGGGGGATTTAACTATGGCTACACCTTC.

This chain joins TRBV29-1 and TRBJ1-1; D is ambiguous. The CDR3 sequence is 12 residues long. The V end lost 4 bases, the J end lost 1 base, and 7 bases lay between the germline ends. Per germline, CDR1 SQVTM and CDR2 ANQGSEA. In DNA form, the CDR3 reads TGCAGCGTTGGTATGGGGAACACTGAAGCTTTCTTT. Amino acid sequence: CSVGMGNTEAFF.

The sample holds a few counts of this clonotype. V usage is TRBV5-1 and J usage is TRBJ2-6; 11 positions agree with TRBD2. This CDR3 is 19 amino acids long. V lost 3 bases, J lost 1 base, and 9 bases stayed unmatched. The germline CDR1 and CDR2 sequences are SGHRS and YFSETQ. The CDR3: CASSSGLAVTESGANVLTF. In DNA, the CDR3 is TGCGCCAGCAGCTCGGGACTAGCGGTGACAGAATCTGGGGCCAACGTCCTGACTTTC.

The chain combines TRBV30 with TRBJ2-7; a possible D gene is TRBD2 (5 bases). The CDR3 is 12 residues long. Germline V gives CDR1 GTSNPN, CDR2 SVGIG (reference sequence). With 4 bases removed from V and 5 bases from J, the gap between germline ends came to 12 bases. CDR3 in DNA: TGTGCCTGGAACCAAGGGAGCCACGAGCAGTACTTC. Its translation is CAWNQGSHEQYF.

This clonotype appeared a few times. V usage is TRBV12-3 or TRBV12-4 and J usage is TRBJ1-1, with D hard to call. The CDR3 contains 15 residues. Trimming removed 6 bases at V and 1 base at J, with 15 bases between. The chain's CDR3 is CASSPQVSTNTEAFF. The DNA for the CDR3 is TGTGCCAGCAGCCCACAAGTATCAACGAACACTGAAGCTTTCTTT.

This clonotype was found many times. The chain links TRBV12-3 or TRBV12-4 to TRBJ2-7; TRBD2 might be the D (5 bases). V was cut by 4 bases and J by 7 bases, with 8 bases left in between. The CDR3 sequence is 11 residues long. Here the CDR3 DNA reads TGTGCCAGCAGTTCGGGAAGGGAGCAGTACTTC. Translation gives CASSSGREQYF.

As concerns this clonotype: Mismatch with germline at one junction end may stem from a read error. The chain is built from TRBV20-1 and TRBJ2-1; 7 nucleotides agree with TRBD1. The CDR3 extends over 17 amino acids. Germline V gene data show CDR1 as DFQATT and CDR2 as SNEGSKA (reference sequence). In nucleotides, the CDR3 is TGCAGAGCTAAAACAGGGGACATTATCAGCTCCTACAATGAGCAGTTCTTC. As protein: CRAKTGDIISSYNEQFF.

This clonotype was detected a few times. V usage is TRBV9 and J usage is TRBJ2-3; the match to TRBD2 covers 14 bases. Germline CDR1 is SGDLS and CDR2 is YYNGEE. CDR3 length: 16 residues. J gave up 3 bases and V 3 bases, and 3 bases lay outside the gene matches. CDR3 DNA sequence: TGTGCCAGCAGCGCCGGACTAGCGGGGGGAACAGATACGCAGTATTTT. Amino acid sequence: CASSAGLAGGTDTQYF.

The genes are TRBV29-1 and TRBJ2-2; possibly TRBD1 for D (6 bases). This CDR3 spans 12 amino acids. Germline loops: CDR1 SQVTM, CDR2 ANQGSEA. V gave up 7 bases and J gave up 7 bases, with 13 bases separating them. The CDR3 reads CSGEQGFGELFF. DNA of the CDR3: TGCAGCGGCGAACAGGGATTCGGGGAGCTGTTTTTT.

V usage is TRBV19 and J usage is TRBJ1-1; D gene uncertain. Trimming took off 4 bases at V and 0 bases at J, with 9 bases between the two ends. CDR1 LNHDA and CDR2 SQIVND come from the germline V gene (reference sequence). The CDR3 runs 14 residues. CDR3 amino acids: CASSTSRLNTEAFF. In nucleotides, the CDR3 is TGTGCCAGTAGTACCTCACGTTTGAACACTGAAGCTTTCTTT.

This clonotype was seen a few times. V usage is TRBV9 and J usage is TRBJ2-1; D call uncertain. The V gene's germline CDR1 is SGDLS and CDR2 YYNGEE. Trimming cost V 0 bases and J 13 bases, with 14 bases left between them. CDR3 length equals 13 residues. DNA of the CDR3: TGTGCCAGCAGCGTAGCTACAACATCCGGCCAGTTCTTC. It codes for CASSVATTSGQFF.

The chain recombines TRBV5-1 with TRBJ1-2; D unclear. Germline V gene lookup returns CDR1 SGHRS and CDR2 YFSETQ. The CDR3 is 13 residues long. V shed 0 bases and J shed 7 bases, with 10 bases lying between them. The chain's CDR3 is CASSLDGNGGYTF. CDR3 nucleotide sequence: TGCGCCAGCAGCTTGGACGGTAACGGTGGCTACACCTTC.

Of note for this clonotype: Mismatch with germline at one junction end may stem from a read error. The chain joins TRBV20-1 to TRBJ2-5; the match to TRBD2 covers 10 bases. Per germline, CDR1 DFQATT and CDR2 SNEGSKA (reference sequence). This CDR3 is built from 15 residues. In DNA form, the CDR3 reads TGCAGTGCTAGTCCTAGCGGGGGCCTCCAAGAGGCCCAGTACTTC. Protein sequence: CSASPSGGLQEAQYF.

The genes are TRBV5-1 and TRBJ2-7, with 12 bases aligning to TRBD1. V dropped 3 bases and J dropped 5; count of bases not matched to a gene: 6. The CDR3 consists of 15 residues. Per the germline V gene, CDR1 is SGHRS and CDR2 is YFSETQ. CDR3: CASSSTGQGAHEQYF. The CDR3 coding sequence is TGCGCCAGCAGCTCGACGGGACAGGGGGCTCACGAGCAGTACTTC.